Listed below are T cell receptor beta chains from one sample, sequenced in a study of T cell repertoires in cytomegalovirus infection. Their recognized antigens are unknown. TCRdb passed the reads through MiXCR, listing each CDR3 protein once. The repertoire holds about 920,000 distinct CDR3 sequences, 25% to 40% seen once, with around an eighth in the top ten. The sequenced sample was cultured CD8+ T cells from PBMCs, obtained from culture after CMV antigen stimulation. All receptors come from a human donor in good health (CMV status not recorded). Some clones in this sample may be carry-over from other donors' samples. CDR3s include the opening cysteine and the closing phenylalanine or tryptophan. Each record gives: J gene, D gene, V gene, clone size, CDR3 protein, CDR3 DNA. A D gene is named only where the DNA matches it firmly. Clone sizes are given selectively: once, few, many, or a class where the clone is expanded.

TRBJ2-1 - TRBV7-2 - CASSFSDFYNEQFF TGTGCCAGCAGCTTTAGCGACTTCTACAATGAGCAGTTCTTC
TRBJ1-1 - TRBV29-1 - CSVNSLNTEAFF TGCAGCGTGAATAGCCTGAACACTGAAGCTTTCTTT
TRBJ2-5 - TRBV6-5 few CASRPLGPGTSKETQYF TGTGCCAGCAGACCCTTAGGCCCCGGGACAAGTAAAGAGACCCAGTACTTC
TRBJ2-1 - TRBV27 - CASSLGRRRDNEQFF TGTGCCAGCAGTTTGGGCCGGCGACGTGACAATGAGCAGTTCTTC
TRBJ2-1 TRBD2 TRBV28 - CASSLVGLADNEQFF TGTGCCAGCAGTTTAGTGGGACTAGCAGACAATGAGCAGTTCTTC
TRBJ2-1 TRBD1 TRBV3-1 - CASSQDQGQSYNEQFF TGTGCCAGCAGCCAAGATCAGGGACAGTCCTACAATGAGCAGTTCTTC
TRBJ2-5 - TRBV7-8 many CASRLGGQETQYF TGTGCCAGCAGGCTCGGGGGCCAAGAGACCCAGTACTTC
TRBJ1-6 - TRBV10-3 - CAISESEEDSYNSPLHF TGTGCCATCAGTGAGTCAGAGGAGGACTCCTATAATTCACCCCTCCACTTT
TRBJ2-7 - TRBV14 - CASSIHGYEQYF TGTGCCAGCAGTATCCACGGCTACGAGCAGTACTTC
TRBJ1-2 - TRBV27 - CASKPRGRGGMLGGYTF TGTGCCAGCAAACCCCGGGGCAGGGGAGGGATGTTGGGCGGCTACACCTTC
TRBJ2-7 - TRBV11-2 - CASSPPGGPEQYF TGTGCCAGCAGCCCCCCCGGGGGGCCGGAGCAGTACTTC
TRBJ2-5 - TRBV6-2/TRBV6-3 - CASTLRDFLGETQYF TGTGCCAGCACCCTTCGGGACTTTCTGGGAGAGACCCAGTACTTC
TRBJ2-1 - TRBV4-1 - CASSHDPGNEQFF TGCGCCAGCAGCCACGACCCGGGCAATGAGCAGTTCTTC
TRBJ2-3 - TRBV5-8 - CASSPERKLVTDTQYF TGTGCCAGCAGCCCCGAGCGAAAGCTAGTCACAGATACGCAGTATTTT
TRBJ2-1 - TRBV15 many CATSPRAPRGNEQFF TGTGCCACCAGTCCGAGGGCGCCGAGGGGGAATGAGCAGTTCTTC
TRBJ2-2 - TRBV6-6 - CTSTLARTGELFF TGTACCAGCACCCTCGCGAGGACCGGGGAGCTGTTTTTT
TRBJ2-5 TRBD1 TRBV12-3/TRBV12-4 - CASRLRRTGGAGWETQYF TGTGCCAGCAGACTCCGTAGGACAGGGGGCGCGGGTTGGGAGACCCAGTACTTC
TRBJ1-5 TRBD1 TRBV27 many CASSFGQVNQPQHF TGTGCCAGCAGCTTCGGACAGGTCAATCAGCCCCAGCATTTT
TRBJ2-1 TRBD2 TRBV6-6 few CASSYVGGGGNEQFF TGTGCCAGCAGTTACGTGGGTGGCGGGGGGAATGAGCAGTTCTTC
TRBJ2-5 TRBD2 TRBV7-6 - CASSQLAPETQYF TGTGCCAGCAGCCAACTAGCGCCAGAGACCCAGTACTTC
TRBJ2-2 - TRBV18 few CASSPPVRPNTGELFF TGTGCCAGCTCACCACCGGTACGACCGAACACCGGGGAGCTGTTTTTT
TRBJ1-1 - TRBV11-2 - CASSLGGQANTEAFF TGTGCCAGCAGCTTAGGCGGACAAGCGAACACTGAAGCTTTCTTT
TRBJ2-6 - TRBV6-2/TRBV6-3 few CASSYPKAVISGANVLTF TGTGCCAGCAGTTACCCCAAGGCAGTTATCTCTGGGGCCAACGTCCTGACTTTC